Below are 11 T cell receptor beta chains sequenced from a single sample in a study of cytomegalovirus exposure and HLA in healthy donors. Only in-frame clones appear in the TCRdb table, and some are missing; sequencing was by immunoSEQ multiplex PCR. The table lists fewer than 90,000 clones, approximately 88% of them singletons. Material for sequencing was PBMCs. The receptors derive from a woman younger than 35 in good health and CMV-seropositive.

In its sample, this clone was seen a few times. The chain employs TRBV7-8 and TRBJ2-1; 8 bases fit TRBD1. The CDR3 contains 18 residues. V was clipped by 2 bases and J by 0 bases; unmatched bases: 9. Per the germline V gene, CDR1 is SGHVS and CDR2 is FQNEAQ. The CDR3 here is CASSLLGDTGGSYNEQFF. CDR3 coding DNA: TGTGCCAGCAGCTTATTGGGGGACACAGGGGGCTCCTACAATGAGCAGTTCTTC.

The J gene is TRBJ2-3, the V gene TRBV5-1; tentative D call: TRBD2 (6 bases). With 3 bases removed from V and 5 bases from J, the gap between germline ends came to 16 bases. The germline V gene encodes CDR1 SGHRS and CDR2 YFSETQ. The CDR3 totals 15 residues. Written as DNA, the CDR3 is TGCGCCAGCAGCTCAAATGGGGGGACGATAGATACGCAGTATTTT. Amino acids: CASSSNGGTIDTQYF. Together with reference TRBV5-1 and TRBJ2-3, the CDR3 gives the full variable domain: KAGVTQTPRYLIKTRGQQVTLSCSPISGHRSVSWYQQTPGQGLQFLFEYFSETQRNKGNFPGRFSGRQFSNSRSEMNVSTLELGDSALYLCASSSNGGTIDTQYFGPGTRLTVL.

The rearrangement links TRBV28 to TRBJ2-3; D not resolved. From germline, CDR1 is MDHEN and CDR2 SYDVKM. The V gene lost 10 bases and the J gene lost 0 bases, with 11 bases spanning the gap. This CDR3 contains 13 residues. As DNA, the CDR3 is TGTGCCACCGTATTGACTAGCACAGATACGCAGTATTTT. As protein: CATVLTSTDTQYF.

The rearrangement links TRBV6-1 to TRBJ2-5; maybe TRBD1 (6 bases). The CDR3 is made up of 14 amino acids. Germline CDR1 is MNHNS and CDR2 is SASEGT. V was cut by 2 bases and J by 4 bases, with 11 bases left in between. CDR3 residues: CASSENWGRETQYF. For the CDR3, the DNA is TGTGCCAGCAGTGAAAACTGGGGGCGAGAGACCCAGTACTTC.

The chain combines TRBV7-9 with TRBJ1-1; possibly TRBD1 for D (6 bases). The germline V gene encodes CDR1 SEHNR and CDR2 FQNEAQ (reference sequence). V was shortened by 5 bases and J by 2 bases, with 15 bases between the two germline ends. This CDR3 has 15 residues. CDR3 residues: CASSTTRGGNTEAFF. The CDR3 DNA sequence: TGTGCCAGCAGCACTACAAGGGGGGGTAACACTGAAGCTTTCTTT. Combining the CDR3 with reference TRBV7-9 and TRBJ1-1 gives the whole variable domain DTGVSQNPRHKITKRGQNVTFRCDPISEHNRLYWYRQTLGQGPEFLTYFQNEAQLEKSRLLSDRFSAERPKGSFSTLEIQRTEQGDSAMYLCASSTTRGGNTEAFFGQGTRLTVV.

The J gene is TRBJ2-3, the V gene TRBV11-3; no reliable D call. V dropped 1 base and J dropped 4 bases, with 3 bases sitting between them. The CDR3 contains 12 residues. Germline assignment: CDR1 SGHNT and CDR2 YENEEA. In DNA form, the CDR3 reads TGTGCCAGCAGCTTAGCTTCAGATACGCAGTATTTT. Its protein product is CASSLASDTQYF.

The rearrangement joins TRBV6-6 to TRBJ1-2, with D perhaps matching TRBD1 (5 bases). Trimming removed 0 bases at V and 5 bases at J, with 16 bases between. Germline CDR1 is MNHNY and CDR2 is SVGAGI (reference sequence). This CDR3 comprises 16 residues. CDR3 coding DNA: TGTGCCAGCAGTTACTCTCTCCCCTCGGGGGAGTATGGCTACACCTTC. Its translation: CASSYSLPSGEYGYTF.

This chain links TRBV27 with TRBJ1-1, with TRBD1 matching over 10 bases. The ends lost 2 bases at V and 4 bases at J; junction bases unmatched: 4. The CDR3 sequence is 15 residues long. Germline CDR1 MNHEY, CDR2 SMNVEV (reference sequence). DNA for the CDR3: TGTGCCAGCAGTTTACAGACAGGGGGCTTCACTGAAGCTTTCTTT. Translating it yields CASSLQTGGFTEAFF.

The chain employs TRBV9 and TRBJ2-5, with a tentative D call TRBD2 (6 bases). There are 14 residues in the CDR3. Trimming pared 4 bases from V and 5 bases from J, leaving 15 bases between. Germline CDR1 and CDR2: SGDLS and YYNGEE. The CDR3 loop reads CASSSPDGGETQYF. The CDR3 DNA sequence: TGTGCCAGCAGCTCCCCGGATGGGGGGGAGACCCAGTACTTC.

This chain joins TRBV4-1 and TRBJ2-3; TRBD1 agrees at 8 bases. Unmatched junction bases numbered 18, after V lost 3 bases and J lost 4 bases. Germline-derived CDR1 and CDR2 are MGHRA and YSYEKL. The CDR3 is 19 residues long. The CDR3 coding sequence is TGCGCCAGCAGCCATCGCAGCCCCCGACAGGGGCCTCGGTCAGATACGCAGTATTTT. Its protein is CASSHRSPRQGPRSDTQYF.

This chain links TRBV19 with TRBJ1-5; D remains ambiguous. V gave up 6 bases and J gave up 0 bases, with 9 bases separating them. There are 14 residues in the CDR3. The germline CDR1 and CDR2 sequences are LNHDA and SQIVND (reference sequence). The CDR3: CASREDYSNQPQHF. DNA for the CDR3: TGTGCCAGTAGGGAGGATTATAGCAATCAGCCCCAGCATTTT.